These 25 T cell receptor beta chains came from one sample sequenced in a study of blood T cell repertoires in COVID-19. Assay used: immunoSEQ multiplex PCR; TCRdb lists only in-frame clones, some missing. This sample has under 300,000 clones, with about 83% found just once. Specimen: peripheral blood. Receptor source: a man at least 80 years old with acute or convalescent COVID-19.

Only one count was recorded for this clone. This rearrangement joins TRBV7-2 to TRBJ1-1; D is unresolved. V was clipped by 1 base and J by 5 bases, with 11 bases between them. The V gene's germline CDR1 is SGHTA and CDR2 FQGNSA. This CDR3 is 14 amino acids long. The CDR3 loop reads CASSLVPGGTEAFF. The CDR3 DNA is TGTGCCAGCAGCTTAGTACCCGGAGGAACTGAAGCTTTCTTT.

The gene calls are TRBV5-6 and TRBJ2-2; 9 bases agree with TRBD1. Germline lookup yields CDR1 SGHDT and CDR2 YYEEEE. Trimming took 3 bases from V and 7 from J; bases not matched to a gene: 13. CDR3 length: 17 amino acids. The CDR3 reads CASSSIPDRGTVGELFF. The CDR3 DNA is TGTGCCAGCAGCTCAATACCGGACAGGGGAACCGTCGGGGAGCTGTTTTTT.

The chain joins TRBV7-6 to TRBJ2-3; possibly TRBD2 for D (6 bases). CDR3 length: 16 residues. The V end lost 6 bases, the J end lost 8 bases, and 24 bases lay between the germline ends. The germline V gene has CDR1 SGHVS and CDR2 FNYEAQ. The CDR3 bases are TGTGCCAGCAGTCTCTCAACGCGGGCTTTCGGGGGTACGCAGTATTTT. It specifies CASSLSTRAFGGTQYF.

CDR3 amino acids: CASSLRGTGTSSYEQYF. In nucleotides, the CDR3 is TGTGCCAGCAGCTTAAGGGGGACCGGGACTAGTTCCTACGAGCAGTACTTC. The chain employs TRBV3-1 (or the pseudogene TRBV3-2) and TRBJ2-7; 8 bases are shared with TRBD2. Germline CDR1 reads LGHDT; CDR2 reads YNNKEL (reference sequence). The CDR3 runs 17 residues. V gave up 5 bases and J gave up 1 base; unmatched junction bases: 13.

The rearrangement links TRBV7-9 to TRBJ1-1; possibly TRBD1 for D (5 bases). This CDR3 contains 13 residues. Germline V gene lookup returns CDR1 SEHNR and CDR2 FQNEAQ (reference sequence). Trimming cost V 5 bases and J 7 bases, with 14 bases left between them. CDR3 sequence: CASSPGTRGEAFF. In nucleotides, the CDR3 is TGTGCCAGCAGCCCAGGGACGCGGGGTGAAGCTTTCTTT.

J is TRBJ2-5 and V is TRBV2; the match to TRBD2 covers 10 bases. The length of the CDR3 is 15 residues. The V gene's germline CDR1 is SNHLY and CDR2 FYNNEI. V lost 8 bases, J lost 2 bases, and 8 bases stayed unmatched. The CDR3 region has the DNA TGTGCCAGCGCGATTACTAGCGGGGCTCAAGAGACCCAGTACTTC. Its translation: CASAITSGAQETQYF.

V usage is TRBV20-1 and J usage is TRBJ1-6, with D hard to call. In germline, CDR1 is DFQATT, CDR2 SNEGSKA (reference sequence). CDR3 length equals 14 residues. Trimming removed 3 bases at V and 0 bases at J, with 6 bases between. This chain's CDR3 is CSASLSSYNSPLHF. The CDR3 nucleotides are TGCAGTGCTAGTTTGAGCTCCTATAATTCACCCCTCCACTTT.

This rearrangement joins TRBV6-5 to TRBJ2-6, with unresolved D. CDR1 is MNHEY, CDR2 SVGAGI, per germline. The CDR3 runs to 15 residues. The ends were cut back, 4 bases at V and 4 bases at J, with 11 bases in the middle. DNA for the CDR3: TGTGCCAGCAGTTCCCGTACTCTGGGGGCCAACGTCCTGACTTTC. Its protein product is CASSSRTLGANVLTF.

The V gene is TRBV19, the J gene TRBJ1-2; 10 bases line up with TRBD1. The CDR3 has 15 residues. Germline CDR1 LNHDA, CDR2 SQIVND (reference sequence). The V segment lost 1 base and the J segment 7 bases; nucleotides outside the gene matches: 6. CDR3 sequence reads: CASSIASGTGVGYTF. Written as DNA, the CDR3 is TGTGCCAGTAGTATAGCCTCCGGGACAGGGGTTGGCTACACCTTC. Full variable domain (missing parts from reference TRBV19 and TRBJ1-2): DGGITQSPKYLFRKEGQNVTLSCEQNLNHDAMYWYRQDPGQGLRLIYYSQIVNDFQKGDIAEGYSVSREKKESFPLTVTSAQKNPTAFYLCASSIASGTGVGYTFGSGTRLTVV.

V and J are TRBV6-5 and TRBJ1-6; 10 bases map to TRBD1. Per germline, CDR1 MNHEY and CDR2 SVGAGI. This CDR3 spans 14 amino acids. V lost 6 bases to trimming and J lost 7 bases; unmatched junction nucleotides: 3. CDR3 coding DNA: TGTGCCAGCAGCCAGACAGGGGGCAATTCACCCCTCCACTTT. Protein: CASSQTGGNSPLHF.

A few counts support this clone. The chain combines TRBV10-2 with TRBJ2-7; TRBD2 agrees at 14 bases. This CDR3 spans 17 amino acids. CDR1 and CDR2 from the germline V gene are WSHSY and SAAADI. The ends lost 2 bases at V and 4 bases at J; junction bases unmatched: 7. CDR3 sequence (DNA): TGCGCCAGCAGTGAGAATCCGGGACTAGCGGGAGAGTACGAGCAGTACTTC. As protein: CASSENPGLAGEYEQYF.

This clone was detected a few times. The chain joins TRBV7-2 to TRBJ1-5; D unresolved. V was trimmed by 0 bases and J by 2 bases, leaving 11 bases between them. The CDR3 loop spans 16 amino acids. CDR1 SGHTA and CDR2 FQGNSA come from the germline V gene. CDR3 loop: CASSLAHNLGNQPQHF. CDR3 nucleotide sequence: TGTGCCAGCAGCTTAGCCCACAACCTAGGCAATCAGCCCCAGCATTTT.

The V call is TRBV18, the J call TRBJ2-5; TRBD1 is a possible D gene (5 bases). Trimming removed 5 bases at V and 2 bases at J, with 12 bases between. The CDR3 is 14 amino acids. In germline, CDR1 is KGHSH, CDR2 LQKENI. The CDR3 is CASSFLGQQETQYF. The CDR3 region has the DNA TGTGCCAGCTCATTCCTGGGGCAACAAGAGACCCAGTACTTC.

Only a few counts were recorded for this clone. The chain is built from TRBV3-1 (or the pseudogene TRBV3-2) and TRBJ1-3; D is unresolved. V was clipped by 3 bases and J by 9 bases, with 12 bases between them. The V gene's germline CDR1 is LGHDT and CDR2 YNNKEL (reference sequence). The CDR3 covers 13 residues. CDR3 in DNA: TGTGCCAGCAGCCACTCCGCCCGGGGCACCATATATTTT. Residues: CASSHSARGTIYF.

The sample holds a few counts of this clone. The chain is built from TRBV5-1 and TRBJ2-3; 8 nucleotides line up with TRBD2. This CDR3 spans 15 amino acids. The germline V gene has CDR1 SGHRS and CDR2 YFSETQ. J lost 3 bases, V lost 0 bases, and 3 bases had no gene match. In nucleotides, the CDR3 is TGCGCCAGCAGCTTGGTGGTAGCGGGAACAGATACGCAGTATTTT. It codes for CASSLVVAGTDTQYF.

The chain uses TRBV30 and TRBJ2-5, with D perhaps matching TRBD2 (6 bases). Trimming pared 1 base from V and 7 bases from J, leaving 19 bases between. Per germline, CDR1 GTSNPN and CDR2 SVGIG (reference sequence). This CDR3 has 15 residues. CDR3 region: CAWSGDLGRIMTQYF. Written as DNA, the CDR3 is TGTGCCTGGAGTGGTGACCTGGGGAGGATTATGACCCAGTACTTC.

This chain uses TRBV5-4 with TRBJ2-1; D is perhaps TRBD2 (6 bases). Germline CDR1 SGHNT, CDR2 YYREEE (reference sequence). The ends were cut back, 3 bases at V and 5 bases at J, with 9 bases in the middle. The CDR3 length is 13 residues. This CDR3 is CASSSGVDNEQFF. The DNA for the CDR3 is TGTGCCAGCAGCTCGGGAGTTGACAATGAGCAGTTCTTC.

The V and J genes are TRBV27 and TRBJ2-7; D is perhaps TRBD1 (6 bases). The V end was cut by 6 bases, the J end by 0 bases, with 15 bases between. CDR3 length: 15 amino acids. Germline CDR1 MNHEY, CDR2 SMNVEV (reference sequence). The CDR3 nucleotides read TGTGCCAGCAGAAAGGACAGACTAAACTCCTACGAGCAGTACTTC. Translated: CASRKDRLNSYEQYF.

The chain links TRBV11-3 to TRBJ2-3; TRBD2 might be the D (5 bases). This CDR3 has 14 amino acids. V shed 6 bases and J shed 4 bases, with 14 bases lying between them. CDR1 and CDR2 from the germline V gene are SGHNT and YENEEA. The CDR3 DNA reads TGTGCCAGCAGTTCAGAGAAGGAGGCAGATACGCAGTATTTT. This translates into CASSSEKEADTQYF. Full variable domain (remainder filled in from reference TRBV11-3 and TRBJ2-3): EAGVVQSPRYKIIEKKQPVAFWCNPISGHNTLYWYLQNLGQGPELLIRYENEEAVDDSQLPKDRFSAERLKGVDSTLKIQPAELGDSAVYLCASSSEKEADTQYFGPGTRLTVL.

The gene calls are TRBV9 and TRBJ2-1; TRBD2 is a possible D gene (5 bases). CDR3 length equals 15 residues. The V gene's germline CDR1 is SGDLS and CDR2 YYNGEE. The germline V and J ends were trimmed by 0 bases and 9 bases, with 16 bases remaining between them. The CDR3 sequence: CASSVAPKGESEQFF. CDR3 coding DNA: TGTGCCAGCAGCGTAGCCCCAAAGGGAGAGAGTGAGCAGTTCTTC.

This clone has only a few counts. The chain links TRBV5-1 to TRBJ1-1; 9 nucleotides match TRBD1. Trimming at V came to 3 bases and at J to 4 bases, leaving 7 bases not matched to a gene. CDR1 SGHRS and CDR2 YFSETQ come from the germline V gene. The CDR3 totals 15 residues. CDR3 bases: TGCGCCAGCAGCTCCTCCCCGACAGGGGGCACTGAAGCTTTCTTT. Protein product: CASSSSPTGGTEAFF.

This chain joins TRBV19 and TRBJ1-1, with D possibly matching TRBD1 (6 bases). CDR3 length: 13 amino acids. V gave up 6 bases and J gave up 6 bases, with 14 bases separating them. Germline CDR1 reads LNHDA; CDR2 reads SQIVND (reference sequence). This CDR3 reads CASRRQAGAEAFF. The CDR3 nucleotides read TGTGCCAGTAGACGACAGGCCGGCGCTGAAGCTTTCTTT.

The gene calls are TRBV3-1 (or the pseudogene TRBV3-2) and TRBJ1-1; the D is unclear. The germline V gene encodes CDR1 LGHDT and CDR2 YNNKEL (reference sequence). Trimming took off 1 base at V and 1 base at J, with 10 bases between the two ends. The CDR3 runs 15 residues. CDR3 DNA: TGTGCCAGCAGCCAAGCCCCAGTTTCGAACACTGAAGCTTTCTTT. Translating it yields CASSQAPVSNTEAFF.

V is TRBV19 and J is TRBJ2-7, with a possible D match to TRBD2 (5 bases). The CDR3 totals 14 residues. The germline V gene encodes CDR1 LNHDA and CDR2 SQIVND (reference sequence). V lost 9 bases, J lost 3 bases, and 18 bases lay in between. As DNA, the CDR3 is TGTGCCAGCGCGACCGAGACTACCGGCTACGAGCAGTACTTC. Its translation: CASATETTGYEQYF.

The chain employs TRBV7-9 and TRBJ2-7; D not resolved. The CDR3 loop spans 13 amino acids. V was trimmed by 6 bases and J by 1 base, leaving 10 bases between them. Germline CDR1 is SEHNR and CDR2 is FQNEAQ (reference sequence). The CDR3 here is CASRGQPSYEQYF. The CDR3 nucleotides read TGTGCCAGCAGGGGCCAGCCATCCTACGAGCAGTACTTC.